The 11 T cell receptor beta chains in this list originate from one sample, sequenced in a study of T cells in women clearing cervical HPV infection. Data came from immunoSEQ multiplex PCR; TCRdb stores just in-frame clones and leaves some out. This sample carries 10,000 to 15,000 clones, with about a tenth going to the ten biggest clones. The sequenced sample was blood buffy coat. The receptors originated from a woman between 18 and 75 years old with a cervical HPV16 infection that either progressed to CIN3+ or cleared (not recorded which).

The CDR3 sequence: CASSSTSSGANVLTF. The covered CDR3 bases are TGTGCCAGCAGCTCAACCAGCTCTGGGGCCAACGTC. This sequence joins TRBV5-4 and TRBJ2-6; D gene unclear. The sequence runs out 3 residues before the end of the CDR3; the remainder is reconstructed from the germline J gene. This CDR3 comprises 15 residues. The ends were cut back, 3 bases at V and 0 bases at J, with 7 bases in the middle. The germline V gene has CDR1 SGHNT and CDR2 YYREEE (reference sequence). The full variable domain, completed using reference TRBV5-4 and TRBJ2-6, is ETGVTQSPTHLIKTRGQQVTLRCSSQSGHNTVSWYQQALGQGPQFIFQYYREEENGRGNFPPRFSGLQFPNYSSELNVNALELDDSALYLCASSSTSSGANVLTFGAGSRLTVL.

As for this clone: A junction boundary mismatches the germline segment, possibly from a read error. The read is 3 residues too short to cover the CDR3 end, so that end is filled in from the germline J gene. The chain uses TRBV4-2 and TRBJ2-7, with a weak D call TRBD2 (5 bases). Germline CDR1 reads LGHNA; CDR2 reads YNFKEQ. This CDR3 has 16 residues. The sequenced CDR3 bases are TGCGCCAGCAGCCAAGATGCCGTTAGCGCATTCTACGAG. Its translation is CASSQDAVSAFYE. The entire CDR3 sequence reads CASSQDAVSAFYEQYF.

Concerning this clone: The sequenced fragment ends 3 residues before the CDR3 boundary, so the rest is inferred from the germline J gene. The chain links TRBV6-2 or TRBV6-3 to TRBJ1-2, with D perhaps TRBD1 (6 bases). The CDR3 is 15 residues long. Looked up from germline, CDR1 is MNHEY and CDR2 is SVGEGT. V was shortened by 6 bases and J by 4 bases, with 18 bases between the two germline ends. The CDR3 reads CASRKTGHTGYGYTF. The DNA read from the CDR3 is TGTGCCAGCAGAAAAACGGGACACACAGGCTATGGC.

CDR3 DNA, as far as it was read: TGTGCCACCCAAATTCAGGGGGCGGGTTACAATGAG. Its translation is CATQIQGAGYNE. The whole CDR3 sequence is CATQIQGAGYNEQFF. The V and J genes are TRBV6-2 or TRBV6-3 and TRBJ2-1; 8 bases match TRBD1. The read finishes 3 residues shy of the CDR3 end, and the germline J gene is used to complete it. The length of the CDR3 is 15 residues. With 10 bases clipped from V and 4 bases from J, the junction kept 12 bases outside the gene matches. The germline V gene encodes CDR1 MNHEY and CDR2 SVGEGT.

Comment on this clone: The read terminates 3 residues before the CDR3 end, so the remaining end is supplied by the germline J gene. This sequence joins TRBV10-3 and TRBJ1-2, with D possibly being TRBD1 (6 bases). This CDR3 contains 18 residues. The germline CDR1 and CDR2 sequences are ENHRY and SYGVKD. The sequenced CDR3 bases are TGTGCCATCAGTGCCCAGGTCGGACAGACCCGAGGGCAAGAGACC. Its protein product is CAISAQVGQTRGQET. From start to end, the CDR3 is CAISAQVGQTRGQETYTF.

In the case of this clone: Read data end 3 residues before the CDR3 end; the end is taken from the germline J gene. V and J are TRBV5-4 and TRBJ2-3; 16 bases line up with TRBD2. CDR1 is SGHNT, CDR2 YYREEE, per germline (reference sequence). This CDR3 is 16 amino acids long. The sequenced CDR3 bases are TGTGCCAGCAGTAAGGGGACTAGCGGGGGGGAAGAGACG. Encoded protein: CASSKGTSGGEET. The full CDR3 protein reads CASSKGTSGGEETQYF.

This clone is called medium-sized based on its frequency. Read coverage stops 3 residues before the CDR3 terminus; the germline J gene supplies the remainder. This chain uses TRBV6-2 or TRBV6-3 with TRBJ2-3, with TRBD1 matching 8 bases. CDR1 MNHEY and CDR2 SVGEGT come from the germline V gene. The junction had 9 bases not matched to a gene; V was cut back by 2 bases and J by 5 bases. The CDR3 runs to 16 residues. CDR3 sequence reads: CASSYPRRTGRDTQYF. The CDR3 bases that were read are TGTGCCAGCAGTTACCCCCGAAGGACAGGGAGAGATACG.

CDR3 in amino acids: CASSLFPAGLNTEAFF. The CDR3 bases that were read are TGTGCCAGCAGTCTATTTCCCGCGGGGCTGAACACTGAA. The V gene is TRBV27, the J gene TRBJ1-1, with D perhaps matching TRBD1 (5 bases). The read gets to within 3 residues of the CDR3 end, and the germline J gene fills in the rest. The CDR3 is 16 amino acids. In germline, CDR1 is MNHEY, CDR2 SMNVEV (reference sequence). Trimming left V 5 bases short and J 0 bases short, with 16 bases between.

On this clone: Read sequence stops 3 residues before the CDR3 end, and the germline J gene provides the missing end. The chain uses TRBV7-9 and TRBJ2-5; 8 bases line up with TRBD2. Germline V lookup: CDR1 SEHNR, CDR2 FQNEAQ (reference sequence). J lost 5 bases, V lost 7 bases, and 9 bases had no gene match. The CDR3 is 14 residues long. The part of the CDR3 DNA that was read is TGTGCCAGCACCTTCGGGGGGGTCGCGGAGACC. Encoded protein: CASTFGGVAET. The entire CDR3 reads CASTFGGVAETQYF.

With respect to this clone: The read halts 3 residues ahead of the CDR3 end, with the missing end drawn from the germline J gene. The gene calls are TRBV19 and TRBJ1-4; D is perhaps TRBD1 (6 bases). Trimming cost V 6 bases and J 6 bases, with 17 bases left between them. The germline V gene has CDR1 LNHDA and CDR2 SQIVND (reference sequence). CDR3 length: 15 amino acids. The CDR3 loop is CASSVNRAADEKLFF. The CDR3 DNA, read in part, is TGTGCCAGTAGCGTTAACAGGGCTGCGGATGAAAAA.

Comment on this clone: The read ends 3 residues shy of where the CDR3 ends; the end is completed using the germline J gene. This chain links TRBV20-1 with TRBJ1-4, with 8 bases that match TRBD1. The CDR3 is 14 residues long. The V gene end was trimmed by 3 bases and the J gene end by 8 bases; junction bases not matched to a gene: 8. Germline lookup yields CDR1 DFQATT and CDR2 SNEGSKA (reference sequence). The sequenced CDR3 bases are TGCAGTGCTAGGGCCTGGGACAGGACCGAAAAA. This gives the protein CSARAWDRTEK. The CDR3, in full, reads CSARAWDRTEKLFF.